These 5 T cell receptor beta chains were sequenced from one sample in a study of memory CD4+ T cells and cytomegalovirus serostatus. The method was immunoSEQ multiplex PCR; TCRdb's version includes in-frame clones alone and lacks a portion of them. This table has 46,000 or so clones, approximately 78% appearing once. Single viable CD3+CD4+CD8-CD45RO+ cells were sorted as the memory CD4+ T cells. Sequenced sample: memory CD4+ T cells from blood. The receptors were sampled from an adult in good health and CMV-seronegative.

This clone was observed a single time. The chain employs TRBV19 and TRBJ1-1; 8 bases map to TRBD1. Unmatched junction bases numbered 4, after V lost 5 bases and J lost 5 bases. The CDR3 totals 13 residues. CDR1 and CDR2 from the germline V gene are LNHDA and SQIVND (reference sequence). CDR3 sequence: CASSGQGRTEAFF. The CDR3 nucleotides read TGTGCCAGTAGTGGACAGGGTAGGACTGAAGCTTTCTTT.

The V and J genes are TRBV5-1 and TRBJ2-7, with 7 nucleotides matching TRBD1. The V and J ends lost 4 bases and 3 bases, in that order; junction bases with no gene match: 4. Germline V gene data show CDR1 as SGHRS and CDR2 as YFSETQ. This CDR3 is 13 amino acids long. Here the CDR3 DNA reads TGCGCCAGCAGCACCGGACAGGTCTACGAGCAGTACTTC. Encoded protein: CASSTGQVYEQYF.

The chain joins TRBV7-9 to TRBJ1-1, with 9 bases fitting TRBD1. After removal of 5 bases from V and 6 bases from J, the junction contained 10 bases not matched to a gene. This CDR3 is built from 15 residues. The germline V gene has CDR1 SEHNR and CDR2 FQNEAQ (reference sequence). For the CDR3, the DNA is TGTGCCAGCAGCCTTGCCGGGACAGGGAGGGCTGAAGCTTTCTTT. Its translation: CASSLAGTGRAEAFF.

The chain carries TRBV7-9 and TRBJ1-2; maybe TRBD1 (5 bases). The CDR3 runs 17 residues. Germline CDR1 SEHNR, CDR2 FQNEAQ (reference sequence). V shed 5 bases and J shed 0 bases, with 19 bases lying between them. In DNA, the CDR3 is TGTGCCAGCAGCCCCCTGGGACGGCCATCGTCTAACTATGGCTACACCTTC. It encodes CASSPLGRPSSNYGYTF.

A few counts support this clone. The V gene is TRBV5-1, the J gene TRBJ1-1, with a weak D call TRBD1 (5 bases). The germline CDR1 and CDR2 sequences are SGHRS and YFSETQ. The CDR3 spans 14 residues. Between the trimmed V and J ends, which lost 2 bases and 5 bases, there was a span of 13 bases. The DNA of the CDR3 is TGCGCCAGCAGCTTCGCCGGGGGGAGGACTGAAGCTTTCTTT. This gives the protein CASSFAGGRTEAFF.